These 12 T cell receptor beta chains originate from one sample sequenced in a study of Ad26.COV2.S vaccination and SARS-CoV-2 variants. Treatment denoted: roughly 18 received Ad26.COV2.S at low or high dose, single or two shots; 5 received placebo; per-sample allocation not given. Day 63 after the first vaccine or placebo injection was the time point for sampling. The assay was immunoSEQ multiplex PCR, and TCRdb's table has in-frame clones only and misses some. The sample lists some 300,000 clones; roughly 86% were seen once. The sequences come from peripheral blood, collected in a trial of Ad26.COV2.S vaccine versus placebo. Source of these receptors: a person aged 18-60 years who received the Ad26.COV2.S COVID-19 vaccine or a placebo.

A few counts support this clone. The chain uses TRBV28 and TRBJ1-6, with 7 positions matching TRBD1. The CDR3 contains 16 residues. The ends lost 4 bases at V and 7 bases at J; junction bases unmatched: 10. Germline loops: CDR1 MDHEN, CDR2 SYDVKM. CDR3: CASSSPTGRGNSPLHF. CDR3 sequence (DNA): TGTGCCAGCAGTTCCCCGACAGGGCGTGGGAATTCACCCCTCCACTTT. Full variable domain (outside the CDR3, taken from reference TRBV28 and TRBJ1-6): DVKVTQSSRYLVKRTGEKVFLECVQDMDHENMFWYRQDPGLGLRLIYFSYDVKMKEKGDIPEGYSVSREKKERFSLILESASTNQTSMYLCASSSPTGRGNSPLHFGNGTRLTVT.

The chain has TRBV6-2 or TRBV6-3 and TRBJ1-1; D is unresolved. The CDR3 has 12 residues. The germline V gene encodes CDR1 MNHEY and CDR2 SVGEGT. Trimming removed 6 bases from V and 8 bases from J, with 13 bases in between. CDR3 sequence reads: CASSNGLSEAFF. The DNA for the CDR3 is TGTGCCAGCAGCAATGGACTGTCCGAAGCTTTCTTT.

The rearrangement links TRBV2 to TRBJ1-2, with D maybe TRBD1 (5 bases). The CDR3 has 12 residues. Germline V gene data show CDR1 as SNHLY and CDR2 as FYNNEI. V lost 8 bases, J lost 4 bases, and 11 bases lay in between. The CDR3 bases are TGTGCCAGCTTGGGGACCAGCTATGGCTACACCTTC. It is translated as CASLGTSYGYTF.

The rearrangement links TRBV5-4 to TRBJ1-6; no clear D gene. CDR1 is SGHNT and CDR2 is YYREEE in the germline V gene (reference sequence). The CDR3 sequence is 16 residues long. V was trimmed by 4 bases and J by 0 bases, leaving 11 bases between them. CDR3 region: CASSLSLSSYNSPLHF. The CDR3 nucleotides read TGTGCCAGCAGCCTTTCCCTGAGCTCCTATAATTCACCCCTCCACTTT.

This clone appeared once. The chain uses TRBV7-9 and TRBJ1-6; TRBD1 matches 8 bases. Losses at the gene ends were 4 bases for V and 13 bases for J; bases not matched to a gene: 12. There are 15 residues in the CDR3. The germline CDR1 and CDR2 sequences are SEHNR and FQNEAQ (reference sequence). The CDR3 region is CASSYSGTGSSPLHF. CDR3 DNA: TGTGCCAGCAGCTACTCCGGGACAGGATCTTCGCCCCTCCACTTT.

The chain joins TRBV6-5 to TRBJ1-6, with 7 bases matching TRBD1. J gave up 8 bases and V 5 bases, and 6 bases lay outside the gene matches. Germline assignment: CDR1 MNHEY and CDR2 SVGAGI. The CDR3 has 14 amino acids. CDR3 sequence reads: CASSTTGVDSPLHF. In DNA, the CDR3 is TGTGCCAGCAGTACTACAGGGGTTGATTCACCCCTCCACTTT.

This chain uses TRBV18 with TRBJ2-7; D remains ambiguous. This CDR3 spans 13 amino acids. Germline CDR1 and CDR2: KGHSH and LQKENI. Trimming shortened V by 4 bases and J by 0 bases, and 7 bases separated the two germline ends. The CDR3 loop is CASSRTDSYEQYF. CDR3 in DNA: TGTGCCAGCTCACGAACAGACTCCTACGAGCAGTACTTC.

J is TRBJ2-7 and V is TRBV5-1; D is undetermined. CDR1 and CDR2 (germline): SGHRS, YFSETQ. V gave up 0 bases and J gave up 3 bases, with 10 bases separating them. CDR3 length equals 14 residues. The CDR3 nucleotides are TGCGCCAGCAGCTTGGAGGGCAGATACTACGAGCAGTACTTC. Translation: CASSLEGRYYEQYF.

A remark on this clone: Other nucleotide sequences from this sample produce the same CDR3. The gene calls are TRBV18 and TRBJ2-7; 9 bases are a match to TRBD1. In germline, CDR1 is KGHSH, CDR2 LQKENI. V trimming: 2 bases; J trimming: 1 base; junction bases outside the gene matches: 0. The CDR3 totals 14 residues. CDR3 in DNA: TGTGCCAGCTCACCAGGGACAGGGTCCTACGAGCAGTACTTC. Translation gives CASSPGTGSYEQYF.

This clone was seen only once. Written as DNA, the CDR3 is TGTGCCAGCAGTGAAATGGGGGAAAAACTGTTTTTT. Amino acids: CASSEMGEKLFF. The V and J genes are TRBV25-1 and TRBJ1-4; D remains ambiguous. The ends were cut back, 2 bases at V and 8 bases at J, with 6 bases in the middle. Germline values: CDR1 MGHDK, CDR2 SYGVNS. CDR3 length: 12 residues.

The chain combines TRBV5-1 with TRBJ1-1; 10 nucleotides align to TRBD1. The length of the CDR3 is 14 residues. Trimming at V came to 3 bases and at J to 6 bases, leaving 5 bases not matched to a gene. CDR1 is SGHRS, CDR2 YFSETQ, per germline. CDR3 DNA sequence: TGCGCCAGCAGCTGGGGGACAGGGGAGGCTGAAGCTTTCTTT. Amino acids: CASSWGTGEAEAFF.

The chain has TRBV6-4 and TRBJ2-2, with D possibly called TRBD1 or TRBD2 (5 bases each). The CDR3 runs 16 residues. V gave up 4 bases and J gave up 0 bases, with 12 bases separating them. Per germline, CDR1 MRHNA and CDR2 SNTAGT. This CDR3 is CASSVEGPPNTGELFF. The CDR3 nucleotides read TGTGCCAGCAGTGTTGAGGGGCCTCCGAACACCGGGGAGCTGTTTTTT.